This T cell receptor beta chain derives from a study of T cell responses to AZD1222 COVID-19 vaccine. Study-wide findings and caveats: Vaccination with two AZD1222 doses was followed by a rise in Spike-specific TCR breadth and depth. Clonal diversity may have been underestimated in mostly white British donors. The CD4 TCRs associated with vaccination extended across spike and predominated at 160-218 and 743-854.

The CDR3 length is 14 residues. From germline, CDR1 is SGHNT and CDR2 YENEEA. Trimming removed 5 bases at V and 4 bases at J, with 12 bases between. Turning to this clone: Its target is not known.

Assay: immunoSEQ multiplex PCR; the TCRdb copy retains only in-frame clones and omits some. The sample shows approximately 150,000 clones, more than 70% of them seen only once. The sequencing here drew on peripheral blood, taken on day 0 of AZD1222 vaccination. The chain employs TRBV11-3 and TRBJ2-1; D call uncertain. This TCR derives from an adult in good health. CDR3 in DNA: TGTGCCAGCAGCCCTTCGGTCGGATACAATGAGCAGTTCTTC. Translated, it gives CASSPSVGYNEQFF.